These T cell receptor beta chains were read from a single sample in a study of CD8+ T cells in alopecia areata. Method: immunoSEQ multiplex PCR; TCRdb's copy keeps in-frame clones and lacks some. The profile shows approximately 58,000 clones, around 40% of them singletons. The source material was NKG2D-low CD8+ T cells sorted from blood. The receptors were gathered from a human donor with alopecia areata. Both conserved end residues are part of each CDR3. A D gene is named only where the DNA matches it firmly. The size entry is marked missing in some rows and otherwise reads once, few, many or a size class.

TRBV5-6	NA	TRBJ1-2	NA	CASSLPSDNANYGYTF	TGTGCCAGCAGCCTCCCGTCCGACAACGCTAACTATGGCTACACCTTC
TRBV29-1	NA	TRBJ2-3	NA	CSVEKGTRGFTDTQYF	TGCAGCGTTGAAAAGGGTACCAGGGGTTTCACAGATACGCAGTATTTT
TRBV11-2	NA	TRBJ1-1	NA	CASSFWTAEAFF	TGTGCCAGCAGCTTTTGGACGGCCGAAGCTTTCTTT
TRBV27	NA	TRBJ2-7	TRBD1	CASSAGTGGYEQYF	TGTGCCAGCAGTGCCGGGACAGGGGGCTACGAGCAGTACTTC
TRBV7-2	NA	TRBJ2-1	TRBD2	CASSLLAGGYNEQFF	TGTGCCAGCAGCTTACTAGCGGGTGGCTACAATGAGCAGTTCTTC
TRBV2	once	TRBJ2-3	TRBD2	CASRHGLAESTDTQYF	TGTGCCAGCAGACACGGACTAGCGGAGAGCACAGATACGCAGTATTTT
TRBV27	NA	TRBJ2-5	NA	CASSLVAGVAQETQYF	TGTGCCAGCAGTTTAGTGGCAGGGGTCGCCCAAGAGACCCAGTACTTC
TRBV4-1	NA	TRBJ2-7	NA	CASSQENRLHNEQYF	TGCGCCAGCAGCCAAGAGAACCGCCTTCACAACGAGCAGTACTTC
TRBV6-5	NA	TRBJ2-7	TRBD1	CASSWGTGQPYEQYF	TGTGCCAGCAGTTGGGGGACAGGCCAACCCTACGAGCAGTACTTC
TRBV7-9	few	TRBJ2-7	TRBD2	CASSPLGLAGYEQYF	TGTGCCAGCAGCCCTCTGGGTCTAGCGGGCTACGAGCAGTACTTC
TRBV2	NA	TRBJ2-5	NA	CASLHFVTKTQYF	TGTGCCAGCCTTCACTTCGTTACGAAGACCCAGTACTTC
TRBV4-3	once	TRBJ2-7	NA	CASSPEGTGEQYF	TGCGCCAGCAGCCCAGAGGGTACAGGGGAGCAGTACTTC
TRBV29-1	few	TRBJ2-3	NA	CSVDGDPTGDTQYF	TGCAGCGTTGACGGGGACCCGACGGGCGATACGCAGTATTTT
TRBV2	few	TRBJ2-1	NA	CASSVGRNEQFF	TGTGCCAGCAGTGTAGGTAGGAATGAGCAGTTCTTC
TRBV10-3	few	TRBJ2-5	NA	CAISEGRHQETQYF	TGTGCCATCAGTGAGGGACGGCACCAAGAGACCCAGTACTTC
TRBV7-9	few	TRBJ2-1	NA	CASSLPSVVSPYNEQFF	TGTGCCAGCAGCCTACCTAGCGTAGTTTCCCCTTACAATGAGCAGTTCTTC